The 9 T cell receptor beta chains below were found in one sample sequenced in a study of cytomegalovirus exposure and HLA in healthy donors. PCR was performed using 60 Vbeta and 13 Jbeta primers. Generated by immunoSEQ multiplex PCR, the TCRdb table keeps only in-frame clones and is missing some. The data show about 160,000 clones, roughly 88% seen once. Sequencing used PBMCs. These receptor sequences come from a man aged 45-65 years in good health and CMV-seropositive.

In the case of this clone: The same CDR3 arises from other DNA sequences in this sample as well. CDR3 in amino acids: CASSGTGGSYGYTF. CDR3 bases: TGTGCCAGTAGTGGGACAGGGGGCTCCTATGGCTACACCTTC. The J gene is TRBJ1-2, the V gene TRBV19; 12 bases are a match to TRBD1. Germline CDR1 LNHDA, CDR2 SQIVND (reference sequence). This CDR3 region has 14 residues. After removal of 5 bases from V and 4 bases from J, the junction contained 2 bases not matched to a gene. Full variable domain (rest looked up from reference TRBV19 and TRBJ1-2): DGGITQSPKYLFRKEGQNVTLSCEQNLNHDAMYWYRQDPGQGLRLIYYSQIVNDFQKGDIAEGYSVSREKKESFPLTVTSAQKNPTAFYLCASSGTGGSYGYTFGSGTRLTVV.

DNA of the CDR3: TGTGCCAGCAGCGTAGAAGAGGGAGAGTTTGCAGCCGAGCAGTTCTTC. This codes for CASSVEEGEFAAEQFF. The chain joins TRBV9 to TRBJ2-1; TRBD2 might be the D (5 bases). The germline gives CDR1 SGDLS, CDR2 YYNGEE. Trimming pared 0 bases from V and 10 bases from J, leaving 20 bases between. There are 16 residues in the CDR3.

This clone occurred a few times. The V gene is TRBV5-6, the J gene TRBJ2-3, with 11 bases matching TRBD1. The germline V gene encodes CDR1 SGHDT and CDR2 YYEEEE. This CDR3 spans 15 amino acids. V shed 4 bases, J shed 3 bases, and the junction held 4 bases outside the gene matches. CDR3 bases: TGTGCCAGCAGCCGGGGACAGGGGGTGACAGATACGCAGTATTTT. The encoded protein is CASSRGQGVTDTQYF.

This chain joins TRBV6-5 and TRBJ2-7, with a possible D match to TRBD2 (6 bases). Germline V gene data show CDR1 as MNHEY and CDR2 as SVGAGI. This CDR3 has 12 residues. V gave up 6 bases and J gave up 4 bases, with 10 bases separating them. Written as DNA, the CDR3 is TGTGCCAGCAGCCGTAGCGGTTACGAGCAGTACGTC. Translating it yields CASSRSGYEQYV.

The gene calls are TRBV5-1 and TRBJ2-6; 8 bases agree with TRBD2. V lost 4 bases, J lost 6 bases, and 18 bases stayed unmatched. The CDR3 covers 19 residues. Germline V gene lookup returns CDR1 SGHRS and CDR2 YFSETQ. CDR3 nucleotide sequence: TGCGCCAGCAGCCAATCCTCTCTAGCGGGCTTTTTCGAGGCCAACGTCCTGACTTTC. It yields the protein CASSQSSLAGFFEANVLTF.

The chain links TRBV7-2 to TRBJ2-5; 7 bases line up with TRBD2. The CDR3 totals 15 residues. V shed 2 bases, J shed 5 bases, and the junction held 8 bases outside the gene matches. The V gene's germline CDR1 is SGHTA and CDR2 FQGNSA. The CDR3 region is CASSLYPGSGETQYF. The DNA of the CDR3 is TGTGCCAGCAGCTTATATCCGGGTAGCGGGGAGACCCAGTACTTC. The full variable domain, with the rest looked up from reference TRBV7-2 and TRBJ2-5, is GAGVSQSPSNKVTEKGKDVELRCDPISGHTALYWYRQSLGQGLEFLIYFQGNSAPDKSGLPSDRFSAERTGGSVSTLTIQRTQQEDSAVYLCASSLYPGSGETQYFGPGTRLLVL.

This clone was seen only a few times. V gene TRBV5-4 combines with J gene TRBJ1-2; 9 bases map to TRBD1. The J segment lost 4 bases and the V segment lost 3 bases, leaving 7 bases of the junction unmatched. The CDR3 spans 15 residues. The germline V gene encodes CDR1 SGHNT and CDR2 YYREEE (reference sequence). The CDR3 protein is CASSYRGRESYGYTF. The CDR3 DNA is TGTGCCAGCAGCTACAGGGGGCGTGAGAGCTATGGCTACACCTTC.

The chain is built from TRBV5-1 and TRBJ1-2; the D gene is possibly TRBD1 (6 bases). The CDR3 spans 13 residues. Trimming took 4 bases from V and 4 from J, leaving 11 bases between them. Germline CDR1 SGHRS, CDR2 YFSETQ. CDR3 coding DNA: TGCGCCAGCAGCGATAACAGGGCCTATGGCTACACCTTC. It translates to CASSDNRAYGYTF. Full variable domain (outside the CDR3, taken from reference TRBV5-1 and TRBJ1-2): KAGVTQTPRYLIKTRGQQVTLSCSPISGHRSVSWYQQTPGQGLQFLFEYFSETQRNKGNFPGRFSGRQFSNSRSEMNVSTLELGDSALYLCASSDNRAYGYTFGSGTRLTVV.

As to this clone: Other DNA sequences in the same sample also yield this CDR3. The chain combines TRBV9 with TRBJ2-7; TRBD2 is a possible D gene (5 bases). Per germline, CDR1 SGDLS and CDR2 YYNGEE. V lost 0 bases, J lost 7 bases, and 17 bases lay in between. CDR3 length equals 15 residues. Here the CDR3 DNA reads TGTGCCAGCAGCGTAGGGACGGGGAGTCCCTGGGAGCAGTACTTC. Amino acids: CASSVGTGSPWEQYF.